The source of this TCR beta chain is a study of neurological immune-mediated disorders. It was by 5'RACE with 10-nucleotide random UMIs that the cDNA was made. TCRdb recomputed calls from the 5' RACE reads with MiXCR, one row per CDR3 protein. The sample records tens of thousands of distinct CDR3 sequences, under 9.5% being singletons. This clonotype appeared many times. Germline V lookup: CDR1 ENHRY, CDR2 SYGVKD. Trimming removed 8 bases from V and 11 bases from J, with 9 bases in between. The CDR3 covers 10 residues. The chain joins TRBV10-3 to TRBJ2-2; D possibly corresponds to TRBD2 (5 bases). The sequenced sample consisted of PBMCs. The clonotype was recovered from a woman aged 40 to 50 in good health. The CDR3 DNA is TGTGCCATCGGGAGAGCTGAGCTGTTTTTT. Protein product: CAIGRAELFF.